These 16 T cell receptor beta chains were sequenced from one sample in a study of tumor and adjacent non-tumor tissue in lung cancer. The library came from three nested PCR rounds adapted from ARM-PCR protocols. MiXCR, run by TCRdb on the multiplex PCR reads, gives a single entry per CDR3 protein. The repertoire holds some 71,000 distinct CDR3 sequences, just under 75% seen once, with approximately 9% in the top ten. The template was RNA from unsorted bulk tissue. The sample consisted of lung tumor tissue. The receptors were gathered from a woman between 35 and 50 years old with non-small cell lung cancer.

V gene TRBV7-9 combines with J gene TRBJ2-2, with 11 bases that match TRBD2. The CDR3 sequence is 17 residues long. Losses at the gene ends were 5 bases for V and 3 bases for J; bases not matched to a gene: 8. CDR1 and CDR2 (germline): SEHNR, FQNEAQ (reference sequence). The CDR3 DNA reads TGTGCCAGCAGCCTAACGACTAGCGGGGCTTACACCGGGGAGCTGTTTTTT. Its protein product is CASSLTTSGAYTGELFF.

In its sample, this clonotype was seen a few times. Sequence at one end of the junction differs from germline and may be a read error. CDR3 sequence reads: CANSQDEAGGGYTF. DNA for the CDR3: TGCGCCAACAGCCAAGATGAGGCAGGTGGCGGCTACACCTTC. The chain employs TRBV4-2 and TRBJ1-2, with D unclear. The CDR3 covers 14 residues. Germline V gives CDR1 LGHNA, CDR2 YNFKEQ.

In this sample, this clonotype turned up a few times. This chain links TRBV7-3 with TRBJ2-2; possible D gene TRBD1, 5 bases. The V and J ends lost 3 bases and 3 bases respectively, with 8 bases between them. CDR1 and CDR2 from the germline V gene are SGHTA and FQGTGA. The CDR3 sequence is 14 residues long. As DNA, the CDR3 is TGTGCCAGCAGCTTCGACAGTTACACCGGGGAGCTGTTTTTT. It yields the protein CASSFDSYTGELFF.

This clonotype was observed at least ten times. The chain combines TRBV28 with TRBJ1-5; D not resolved. V was clipped by 6 bases and J by 2 bases, with 14 bases between them. CDR3 length: 15 residues. Germline CDR1 MDHEN, CDR2 SYDVKM. CDR3 loop: CASRYLFRGNQPQHF. The DNA of the CDR3 is TGTGCCAGCAGGTACCTCTTTAGGGGCAATCAGCCCCAGCATTTT. Filled out from reference TRBV28 and TRBJ1-5, the complete variable domain reads DVKVTQSSRYLVKRTGEKVFLECVQDMDHENMFWYRQDPGLGLRLIYFSYDVKMKEKGDIPEGYSVSREKKERFSLILESASTNQTSMYLCASRYLFRGNQPQHFGDGTRLSIL.

This clonotype was found a few times. An end of the junction does not agree with germline; a read error may underlie this. The CDR3 region is CASSLVGRSAQETHYF. The CDR3 coding sequence is TGTGCCAGTAGCTTAGTTGGGCGGAGCGCCCAAGAGACCCACTACTTC. This chain uses TRBV11-2 with TRBJ2-5; D gene ambiguous. This CDR3 is 16 amino acids long. CDR1 is SGHAT, CDR2 FQNNGV, per germline. Using reference TRBV11-2 and TRBJ2-5 for the parts outside the CDR3, the full variable domain is EAGVAQSPRYKIIEKRQSVAFWCNPISGHATLYWYQQILGQGPKLLIQFQNNGVVDDSQLPKDRFSAERLKGVDSTLKIQPAKLEDSAVYLCASSLVGRSAQETHYFGPGTRLLVL.

The chain is built from TRBV6-5 and TRBJ1-2; TRBD1 matches at 7 bases. Germline V lookup: CDR1 MNHEY, CDR2 SVGAGI. The ends lost 9 bases at V and 6 bases at J; junction bases unmatched: 13. The CDR3 length is 14 residues. In DNA, the CDR3 is TGTGCCAGTAGGGCCGGGACAGAGGCCGATGGCTACACCTTC. Its protein product is CASRAGTEADGYTF.

This clonotype was counted a single time. The junction and the germline gene differ at one end; a read error may be behind it. The J gene is TRBJ2-4, the V gene TRBV6-6, with 7 bases that match TRBD2. Germline CDR1 is MNHNY and CDR2 is SVGAGI (reference sequence). The CDR3 runs to 16 residues. DNA for the CDR3: TGTGCCAACAGTTACGGCGGGAGTACGACGAAAAACATTCAGTACTTC. Amino acids: CANSYGGSTTKNIQYF.

This clonotype was found a few times. The genes are TRBV30 and TRBJ2-2; perhaps D is TRBD1 or TRBD2 (5 bases each). V was pared by 0 bases and J by 6 bases, with 14 bases between. CDR3 length equals 15 residues. CDR1 GTSNPN and CDR2 SVGIG come from the germline V gene (reference sequence). The CDR3 region is CAWSVRDRPSGELFF. CDR3 coding DNA: TGTGCCTGGAGTGTAAGGGACCGGCCCTCCGGGGAGCTGTTTTTT.

The rearrangement links TRBV29-1 to TRBJ1-6; TRBD1 matches 7 bases. Germline CDR1 is SQVTM and CDR2 is ANQGSEA. Trimming took 7 bases from V and 7 from J; bases not matched to a gene: 7. CDR3 length equals 13 residues. Written as DNA, the CDR3 is TGCAGCGCTGGGACAGACTACAATTCACCCCTCCACTTT. It yields the protein CSAGTDYNSPLHF.

V usage is TRBV6-2 or TRBV6-3 and J usage is TRBJ1-2; 7 bases match TRBD1. The germline V gene has CDR1 MNHEY and CDR2 SVGEGT. V dropped 6 bases and J dropped 7; count of bases not matched to a gene: 8. The CDR3 contains 13 residues. CDR3 amino acids: CASREQGTRGYTF. CDR3 nucleotide sequence: TGTGCCAGCAGGGAACAGGGGACACGTGGCTACACCTTC.

The sample holds many counts of this clonotype. A read error may be the cause here, since a much bigger clone is one base away. The chain has TRBV11-2 and TRBJ2-7, with 10 bases matching TRBD1. With 5 bases clipped from V and 5 bases from J, the junction kept 9 bases outside the gene matches. The CDR3 is 15 residues long. Germline V gene data show CDR1 as SGHAT and CDR2 as FQNNGV. The DNA for the CDR3 is TGTGCCAGCAGCCCCGGGACAGGGGTATCCCACGAGCAGTACTTC. It is translated as CASSPGTGVSHEQYF.

With respect to this clonotype: At one end the junction does not follow the germline gene, possibly because of a read error. The chain employs TRBV11-2 and TRBJ2-4; TRBD2 matches 7 bases. This CDR3 has 16 residues. Germline V gene data show CDR1 as SGHAT and CDR2 as FQNNGV. The CDR3: CASSPWRELTKNIQYF. The CDR3 coding sequence is TGTGCAAGCAGCCCGTGGCGGGAGTTAACCAAAAACATTCAGTACTTC.

This clonotype was recorded many times. The V call is TRBV12-5, the J call TRBJ2-2; 8 bases line up with TRBD1. J was trimmed by 8 bases and V by 4 bases; bases with no gene match: 15. The CDR3 totals 17 residues. Per the germline V gene, CDR1 is LGHNT and CDR2 is FRNRAP. CDR3 residues: CASGSLRTGQTGGELFF. CDR3 nucleotide sequence: TGTGCTAGTGGTTCACTCCGGACAGGGCAAACGGGGGGGGAGCTGTTTTTT. Together with reference TRBV12-5 and TRBJ2-2, the CDR3 gives the full variable domain: DARVTQTPRHKVTEMGQEVTMRCQPILGHNTVFWYRQTMMQGLELLAYFRNRAPLDDSGMPKDRFSAEMPDATLATLKIQPSEPRDSAVYFCASGSLRTGQTGGELFFGEGSRLTVL.

The J gene is TRBJ2-3, the V gene TRBV28, with TRBD2 matching over 8 bases. Germline loops: CDR1 MDHEN, CDR2 SYDVKM. J gave up 2 bases and V 10 bases, and 17 bases lay outside the gene matches. This CDR3 region has 17 residues. CDR3 coding DNA: TGTGCCAACAGCTCCGATACCGGGACTAGGTACACAGATACGCAGTATTTT. This codes for CANSSDTGTRYTDTQYF.

Of note for this clonotype: A read error may explain this, as a much larger clone is one base away. The chain couples TRBV28 to TRBJ2-1, with 8 positions matching TRBD2. This CDR3 spans 17 amino acids. Germline V gene data show CDR1 as MDHEN and CDR2 as SYDVKM. DNA of the CDR3: TGTGCCAGCAGTTTGAACGGGGGGGGTGCGGGTCACAATGAGCCGTTCTTC. Protein: CASSLNGGGAGHNEPFF. Supplemented by reference TRBV28 and TRBJ2-1, the full variable domain reads DVKVTQSSRYLVKRTGEKVFLECVQDMDHENMFWYRQDPGLGLRLIYFSYDVKMKEKGDIPEGYSVSREKKERFSLILESASTNQTSMYLCASSLNGGGAGHNEPFFGPGTRLTVL.

Remarks on this clonotype: A clone one base away is much larger, so this may be a read error. The V call is TRBV12-3 or TRBV12-4, the J call TRBJ2-5; a possible D gene is TRBD1 (7 bases). The CDR3 covers 15 residues. V was trimmed by 4 bases and J by 5 bases, leaving 17 bases between them. In nucleotides, the CDR3 is TGTGCCAGCAGTTCAAGAGGGGGCGGGGTGGAGACCCAGTACTTC. Translation: CASSSRGGGVETQYF.